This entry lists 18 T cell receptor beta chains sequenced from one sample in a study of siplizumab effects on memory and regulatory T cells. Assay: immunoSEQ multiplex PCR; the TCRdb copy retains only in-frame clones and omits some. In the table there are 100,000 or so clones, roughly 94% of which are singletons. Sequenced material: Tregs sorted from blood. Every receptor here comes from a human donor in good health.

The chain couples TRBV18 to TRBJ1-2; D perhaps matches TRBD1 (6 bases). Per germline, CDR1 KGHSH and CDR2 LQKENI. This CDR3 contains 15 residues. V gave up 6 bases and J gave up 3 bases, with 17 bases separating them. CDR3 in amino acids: CASSPKQGIDYGYTF. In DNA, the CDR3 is TGTGCCAGCTCGCCTAAACAGGGTATTGACTATGGCTACACCTTC.

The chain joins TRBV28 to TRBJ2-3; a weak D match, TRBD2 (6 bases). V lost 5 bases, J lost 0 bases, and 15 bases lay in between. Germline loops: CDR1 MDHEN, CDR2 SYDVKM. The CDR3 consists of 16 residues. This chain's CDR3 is CASSDTLAVSTDTQYF. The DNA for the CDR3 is TGTGCCAGCAGTGACACACTAGCCGTTAGCACAGATACGCAGTATTTT.

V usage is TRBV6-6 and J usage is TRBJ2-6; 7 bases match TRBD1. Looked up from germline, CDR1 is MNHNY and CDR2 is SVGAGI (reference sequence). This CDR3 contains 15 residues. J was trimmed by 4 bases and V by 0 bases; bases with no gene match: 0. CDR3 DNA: TGTGCCAGCAGTTACTCGGGACAGGGGGCCAACGTCCTGACTTTC. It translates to CASSYSGQGANVLTF.

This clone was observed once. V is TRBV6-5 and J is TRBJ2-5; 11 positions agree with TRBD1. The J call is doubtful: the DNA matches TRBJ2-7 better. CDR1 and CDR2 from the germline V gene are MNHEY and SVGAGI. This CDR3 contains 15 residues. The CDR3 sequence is CASRPRGQGGHEQYF. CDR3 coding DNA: TGTGCCAGCAGGCCCCGGGGACAGGGGGGTCACGAGCAGTACTTC.

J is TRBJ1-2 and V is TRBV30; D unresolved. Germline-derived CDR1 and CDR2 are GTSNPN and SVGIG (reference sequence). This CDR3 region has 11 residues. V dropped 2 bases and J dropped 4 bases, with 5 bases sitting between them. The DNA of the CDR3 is TGTGCCTGGAGTCCGGTCTATGGCTACACCTTC. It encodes CAWSPVYGYTF. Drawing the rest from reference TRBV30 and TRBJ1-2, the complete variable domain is SQTIHQWPATLVQPVGSPLSLECTVEGTSNPNLYWYRQAAGRGLQLLFYSVGIGQISSEVPQNLSASRPQDRQFILSSKKLLLSDSGFYLCAWSPVYGYTFGSGTRLTVV.

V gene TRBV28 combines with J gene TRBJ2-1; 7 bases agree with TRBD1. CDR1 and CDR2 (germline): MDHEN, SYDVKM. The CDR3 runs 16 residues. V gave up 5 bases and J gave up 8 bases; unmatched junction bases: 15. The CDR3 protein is CASSTRGKGPNDEQFF. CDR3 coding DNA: TGTGCCAGCAGTACCAGGGGGAAGGGGCCGAACGATGAGCAGTTCTTC. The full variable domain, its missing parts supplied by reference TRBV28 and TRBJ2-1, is DVKVTQSSRYLVKRTGEKVFLECVQDMDHENMFWYRQDPGLGLRLIYFSYDVKMKEKGDIPEGYSVSREKKERFSLILESASTNQTSMYLCASSTRGKGPNDEQFFGPGTRLTVL.

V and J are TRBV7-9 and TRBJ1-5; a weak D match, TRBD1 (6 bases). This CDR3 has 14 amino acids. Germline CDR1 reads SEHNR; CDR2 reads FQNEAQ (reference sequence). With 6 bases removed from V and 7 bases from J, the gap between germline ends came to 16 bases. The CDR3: CASSLQGELQPQHF. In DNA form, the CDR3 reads TGTGCCAGCAGTTTACAGGGTGAGCTACAGCCCCAGCATTTT.

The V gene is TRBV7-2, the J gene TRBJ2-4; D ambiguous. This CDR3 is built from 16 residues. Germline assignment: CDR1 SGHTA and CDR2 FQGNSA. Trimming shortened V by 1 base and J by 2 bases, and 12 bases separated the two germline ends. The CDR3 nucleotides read TGTGCCAGCAGCTTAGGGTACACAGTATCCAAAAACATTCAGTACTTC. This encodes CASSLGYTVSKNIQYF.

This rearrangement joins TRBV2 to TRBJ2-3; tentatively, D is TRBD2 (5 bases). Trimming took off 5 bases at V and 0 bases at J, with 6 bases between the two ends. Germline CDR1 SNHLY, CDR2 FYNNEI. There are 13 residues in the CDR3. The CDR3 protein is CASSRTSTDTQYF. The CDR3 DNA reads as TGTGCCAGCAGTAGGACTAGCACAGATACGCAGTATTTT.

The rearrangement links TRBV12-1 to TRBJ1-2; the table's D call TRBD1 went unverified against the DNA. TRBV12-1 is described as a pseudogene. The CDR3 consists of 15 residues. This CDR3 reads CASSFALQGAEGYTF. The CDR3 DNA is TGTGCCAGCAGCTTCGCCCTACAGGGGGCGGAGGGCTACACCTTC.

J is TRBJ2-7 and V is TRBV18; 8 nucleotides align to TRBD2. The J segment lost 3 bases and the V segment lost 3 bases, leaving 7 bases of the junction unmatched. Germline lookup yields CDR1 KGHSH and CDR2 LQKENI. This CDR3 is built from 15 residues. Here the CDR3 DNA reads TGTGCCAGCTCACCGCGAGCGGGAGCGCTCTACGAGCAGTACTTC. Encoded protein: CASSPRAGALYEQYF.

In DNA form, the CDR3 reads TGTGCCAGCAGCTCAAACGTGGGGACACATACCTACGAGCAGTACTTC. Translating it yields CASSSNVGTHTYEQYF. V and J are TRBV5-8 and TRBJ2-7, with D tentatively TRBD1 (6 bases). The CDR3 is 16 residues long. The V gene lost 3 bases and the J gene lost 2 bases, with 18 bases spanning the gap. The germline gives CDR1 SGHTS, CDR2 YDEGEE.

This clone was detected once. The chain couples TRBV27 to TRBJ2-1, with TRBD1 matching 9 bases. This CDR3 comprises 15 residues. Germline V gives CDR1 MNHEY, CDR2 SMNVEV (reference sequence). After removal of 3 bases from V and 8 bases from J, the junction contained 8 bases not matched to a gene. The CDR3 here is CASSFIGTGSHEQFF. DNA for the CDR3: TGTGCCAGCAGTTTTATCGGGACAGGGAGCCATGAGCAGTTCTTC.

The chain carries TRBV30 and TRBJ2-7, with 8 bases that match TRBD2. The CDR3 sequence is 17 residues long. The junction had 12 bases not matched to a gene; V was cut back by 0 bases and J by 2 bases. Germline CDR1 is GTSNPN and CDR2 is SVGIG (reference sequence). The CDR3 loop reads CAWSVWDGRALPYEQYF. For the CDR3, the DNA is TGTGCCTGGAGTGTTTGGGACGGGAGGGCCCTGCCCTACGAGCAGTACTTC.

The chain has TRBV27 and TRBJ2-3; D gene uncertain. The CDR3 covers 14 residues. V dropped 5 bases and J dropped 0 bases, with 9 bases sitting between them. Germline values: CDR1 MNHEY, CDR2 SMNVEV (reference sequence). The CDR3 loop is CASSQKFSTDTQYF. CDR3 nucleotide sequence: TGTGCCAGCAGTCAAAAGTTTAGCACAGATACGCAGTATTTT.

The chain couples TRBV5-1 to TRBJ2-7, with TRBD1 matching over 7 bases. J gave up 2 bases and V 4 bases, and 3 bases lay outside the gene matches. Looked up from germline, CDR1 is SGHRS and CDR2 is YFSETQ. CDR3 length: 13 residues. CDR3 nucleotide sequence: TGCGCCAGCAGCCGACAGGGCCCCTACGAGCAGTACTTC. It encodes CASSRQGPYEQYF.

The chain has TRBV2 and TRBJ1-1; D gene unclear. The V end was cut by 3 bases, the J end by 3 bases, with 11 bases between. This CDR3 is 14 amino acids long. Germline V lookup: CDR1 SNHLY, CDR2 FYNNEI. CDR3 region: CASSDGQSYTEAFF. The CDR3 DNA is TGTGCCAGCAGTGATGGGCAGTCGTACACTGAAGCTTTCTTT.

CDR3 DNA sequence: TGTGCCAGCTCACTGGTTAATAGGGAGGGTGAGCAGTTCTTC. Residues: CASSLVNREGEQFF. The chain uses TRBV18 and TRBJ2-1; 7 bases are shared with TRBD2. Germline V CDR1 and CDR2: KGHSH, LQKENI. The CDR3 is 14 residues long. J was trimmed by 9 bases and V by 4 bases; bases with no gene match: 9. Supplemented by reference TRBV18 and TRBJ2-1, the full variable domain reads NAGVMQNPRHLVRRRGQEARLRCSPMKGHSHVYWYRQLPEEGLKFMVYLQKENIIDESGMPKERFSAEFPKEGPSILRIQQVVRGDSAAYFCASSLVNREGEQFFGPGTRLTVL.